This T cell receptor beta chain stems from a study of T cells in tuberculosis. Latent tuberculosis screening used tuberculin skin test and IGRA at entry. The trim removed 2 bases at V and 3 bases at J, leaving 12 bases unmatched. From germline, CDR1 is WSHSY and CDR2 SAAADI. The CDR3 totals 19 residues. Produced via immunoSEQ multiplex PCR; TCRdb's table is partial and in-frame only. The sample shows tens of thousands of clones, about nine tenths of them seen only once. J is TRBJ2-2 and V is TRBV10-2; 10 nucleotides agree with TRBD2. The receptor was isolated from a donor between 10 and 35 years old with latent tuberculosis or without tuberculosis infection. The sequencing sample was made of PBMCs. The CDR3 protein is CASSEGWLASGGDTGELFF. Here the CDR3 DNA reads TGCGCCAGCAGTGAGGGTTGGTTGGCTAGCGGGGGAGACACCGGGGAGCTGTTTTTT.